The text below deals with one TCR beta chain. Its antigen is currently not known. Nothing much larger sits one base from this clone, and base qualities are not available. Measured from the cysteine to the phenylalanine, the CDR3 is 16 residues long. Only the CDR3 region is kept as DNA, spanning 48 bases read in frame from base 1. The trim is 0 bases for V and 4 bases for J, with a gap of 16 bases between the germline ends. The germline V gene specifies SGHRS as CDR1 and YFSETQ as CDR2. The data originate from a study of shared clonotypes between healthy human individuals (dated by TCRdb to the early 2020s). About the study as a whole: The cohort comprised a couple of women and a few men aged 18 to 49 years. For each donor, CD4 naive and CD4 memory were each given three plates, CD8 naive was given two plates, and CD8 memory was given one plate. Leukapheresis yielded between about 0.94 and 10 billion PBMCs per donor. To estimate repertoire size and how much clonotypes are shared between individuals, the study performed deep sequencing of blood TCR repertoires from about 5 healthy adults. To increase sequencing depth and limit assay-specific biases, TCR repertoire library preparation and sequencing were carried out by different laboratories using diverse techniques. The investigation overall reported the following: Pairwise subsampling led to the expectation that sequencing depth would affect the degree of clonotype sharing among donors. The small number of donors limited the genetic and exposure-history diversity represented. Estimated clonotype richness was generally larger for naive than for memory subsets. Clonotypes shared by all four sorted-subset donors showed higher generation probabilities than non-shared clonotypes. Rarefaction of sorted-subset datasets indicated incomplete sequencing despite the large sequencing depth. Sampling was limited to blood, and TCR repertoires in tissue likely differ from TCR repertoires in blood. Sharing across a few donors was observed for approximately 5% of naive CD4, less than 4% of naive CD8, over 2% of memory CD4, and less than 0.45% of memory CD8 clonotypes.

TCR CDR3 regions were amplified from genomic DNA by multiplex PCR using the deep immunoSEQ assay. For each cell subset, the extracted genomic DNA was distributed evenly across all wells of several immunoSEQ 96-well plates, and each plate served as one replicate. For sorted subsets, around 0.2 ug genomic DNA, equal to some 30,000 T cell genomes, was loaded into each replicate PCR. Purified libraries were quantified with a Qubit 3.0 fluorometer, sized on a Bioanalyzer 2100, and re-quantified with the KAPA Library Quantification kit. A separate single-read 150-cycle Illumina NextSeq 550 flow cell was used to sequence each immunoSEQ 96-well plate. The authors processed their data as follows. Because the immunoSEQ output included only junctional sequences and no quality scores, the filtering could not be the same as the filtering used for full-length reads. To assign V/J genes and CDR3, sequences were annotated against IMGT germline references using PyIR, a Python wrapper for IgBLAST v1.9. Reads were filtered out if the reads had weak V/J assignments (E-value above 1e-6), no CDR3, stop codons, out-of-frame junctions, or ambiguous translated residues. A V3J clonotype was defined by an identical inferred V gene, J gene, and CDR3 amino acid sequence. Percentage overlap between repertoires was computed as shared unique clonotypes divided by the size of the smaller repertoire. Three approaches were used to assess repertoire richness: RTK rarefaction, the Chao1 estimator, and Recon v2.1 estimates of unobserved clonotypes. OLGA was used to compute generation probabilities for all TCRbeta clonotypes that the gDNA method yielded from a few donors. The immuneACCESS repertoire file appears here via TCRdb, limited to in-frame rearrangements. These files lack a portion of the clones; in checked studies, under half of the deficit traces to unresolved V genes, and the cause of the others is not known. From that table come the V and J calls and clone size; the DNA was used to work out D and trimming. For this sample there are about 2 million clones; less than 95% appear just once. The ten largest account for more than 0.95% of the sample.

CD8 naive samples were CD45RO-negative cells positively selected for CCR7, giving a CD45RA+CCR7+ population that excluded TemRA cells. Healthy HIV-negative adults with no recently reported acute infections or vaccinations were included as donors. All donors were Caucasian adults living in Nashville, Tennessee, USA. Blood was obtained by leukapheresis, after which PBMCs were separated by Ficoll-Histopaque density gradient centrifugation and cryopreserved in liquid nitrogen vapor phase. Analytical flow cytometry was used to check the purity and quantity of each magnetically sorted T cell population. Genomic DNA was isolated from every sorted fraction and measured by UV absorbance on a Nanodrop 2000c.

The TCR was taken from a man younger than 30 in good health. The sample taken for sequencing was naive CD8+ T cells sorted from blood. What the cell subset or site label conveys for this sample: CD45RA+CCR7+. The chain employs TRBV5-1 and TRBJ1-2; the D region possibly corresponds to TRBD1 (6 bases align). The CDR3 protein sequence reads: CASSLGAAGESYGYTF. The DNA sequence is given as TGCGCCAGCAGCTTGGGAGCTGCAGGGGAAAGCTATGGCTACACCTTC.